This TCR beta chain was sequenced in a study of CD8 T cells in ankylosing spondylitis (dated by TCRdb to 2016 to 2017). With respect to the entire study: The study profiled T cell receptor beta repertoires in healthy donors and ankylosing spondylitis patients to find disease-linked TCR variants. The full study cohort was made up of 25 ankylosing spondylitis patients and 108 healthy donors. Peripheral blood was sampled, and synovial fluid was additionally collected from ankylosing spondylitis patients.

Only a few counts were recorded for this clonotype. Its antigen is currently not known. No clone much larger than this one lies a single base away; base qualities are absent. The CDR3 numbers 16 residues from cysteine through phenylalanine. The DNA shown is the 48-base CDR3, in frame from base 1. Here V drops 3 bases and J drops 4 bases, and the junction holds 6 bases not matched to any gene. From the germline V gene, CDR1 is SGHVS and CDR2 is FQNEAQ. The sample was run on an Illumina HiSeq 2500. Quantitative 5'-RACE with molecular barcodes was used to prepare TCR beta libraries. The study's own analysis went as follows. A new computational method based on a probabilistic model of VDJ rearrangement was used to identify disease-linked TCR variants. Through fastp at Q25 and MiXCR, TCRdb rebuilt clones from the public reads, retaining in-frame beta chains. Under each unique CDR3 protein, matching rows form one entry showing the most common genes and DNA. TCRdb's processing, not the study's, gives the V and J calls here. The sample table holds hundreds of thousands of distinct CDR3 sequences, of which about 20% were seen once. In total, the top ten clones hold 13% of the sample.

Study-wide conclusions, independent of this receptor: Some of the motif variants had been reported before in the synovial fluid and blood of reactive arthritis patients, a finding that suggests common disease-initiation mechanisms. The disease-linked clones were reported to be significantly enriched in matched synovial fluid samples from ankylosing spondylitis patients. A TCR beta motif made up of about eight highly homologous amino acid variants appeared to be characteristic of blood from ankylosing spondylitis patients. The disease-linked clones had a CD8+ phenotype and were found at relatively low frequencies in peripheral blood.

The V gene is TRBV7-8 and the J gene is TRBJ2-3; 11 central nucleotides agree with TRBD2. What was sequenced was blood, either unsorted or a sorted T cell fraction (not recorded which). The sequence came from a male donor with ankylosing spondylitis or in good health (not recorded which). The CDR3 here reads CASSFFSGGAADTQYF. The DNA sequence is given as TGTGCCAGCAGCTTTTTTAGCGGGGGGGCCGCAGATACGCAGTATTTT.